This TCR beta chain was recovered during a study of identifying expanded T cells in peripheral blood. Study findings and constraints: Variance in clone template counts between roughly two-week samples significantly increased with total template count across all healthy donors. Differentially abundant clones: around 1.1 between replicates, 15 to 17 at around 2 weeks, approximately 18 at four.

The CDR3 runs 14 residues. Germline V gives CDR1 MNHNS, CDR2 SASEGT. Unmatched junction bases numbered 11, after V lost 6 bases and J lost 8 bases. This clone was found once. Its antigen remains unknown. TCRdb's copy holds only in-frame clones and misses some; the assay was immunoSEQ multiplex PCR. The sample consists of about 94,000 clones, roughly 88% of them appearing once. This clonotype originated in a person aged 18-69 years in good health. This chain links TRBV6-1 with TRBJ1-2, with 8 nucleotides matching TRBD1. Sequences were obtained from blood. CDR3 loop: CASSVSQGAMGYTF. CDR3 nucleotides: TGTGCCAGCAGCGTCAGCCAGGGGGCTATGGGCTACACCTTC.